This T cell receptor beta chain comes out of a study of T cells in Graves' hyperthyroidism and ophthalmopathy. Every diagnosis used clinical symptoms, serum thyroxine and TRAb, thyroid ultrasound and orbital computed tomography. There were TCR beta CDR3 regions amplified from RNA transcripts. During a first-round RT-PCR of the TCR CDR3, the HTBI primer set was used. TCRdb re-called the multiplex PCR reads through MiXCR, storing one row per CDR3 protein. The sample shows around 570,000 distinct CDR3 sequences, about 20% of them seen only once. Regarding the study as a whole: In the blood, most expanded thyroid clonotypes above 0.001 appeared as well.

This clonotype was observed many times. Its antigen remains unknown. This TCR was recovered from a man aged 35 to 55 with Graves' ophthalmopathy. Sequenced input: blood.

The CDR3: CSARGVAGAGTDTQYF. DNA for the CDR3: TGCAGTGCTAGAGGAGTAGCGGGGGCTGGCACAGATACGCAGTATTTT. The chain joins TRBV20-1 to TRBJ2-3; 9 bases align to TRBD2. The junction had 6 bases not matched to a gene; V was cut back by 1 base and J by 1 base. Germline V lookup: CDR1 DFQATT, CDR2 SNEGSKA (reference sequence). The CDR3 spans 16 residues.